Below, one T cell receptor (beta chain) is given with its context. The antigen is not known. The conserved phenylalanine or tryptophan normally closing the CDR3 is absent here, so this likely arose from a read error. The sample belongs to a study of CD8+CD57+ T cells in acquired aplastic anemia. Overall study context: CD4+ and CD8+ cells, once sorted, gave DNA averaging approximately 3.3 ug. Read counts for CD4+ cells (from healthy donors) averaged approximately 11 million. Findings and limits, study-wide: Between the patient and control groups, CD8+ Simpson's diversity did not differ significantly. Patients and controls shared nearly 30 CD8+ CDR3 sequences, which appeared highly expressed in patients and within their immunodominant clones.

Profiles of TCR beta VDJ and CDR3 were generated from a genomic DNA template. TCRdb re-analysed the reads in MiXCR, keeping a single row per CDR3 protein. The table lists some 210,000 distinct CDR3 sequences, approximately 57% of them singletons. There are 13 residues in the CDR3. Germline V gene sequence: CDR1 SGHDN, CDR2 FVKESK. Material: sorted CD4+, CD8+, or CD8+CD57+ T cells (not recorded which) from PBMCs. This receptor was obtained from a human donor in good health. The chain combines TRBV14 with TRBJ1-6; weak D call: TRBD1 (5 bases). CDR3 sequence (DNA): TGTGCCAGCAGCCAAAAGGGGTATTCACCGCTCCACCTT. This sequence encodes CASSQKGYSPLHL.